This section outlines one T cell receptor (beta chain) sequence together with its context. Its antigen is not known. Donors were healthy Caucasian individuals from Russia aged about 6 to 95. The CDR3 sequence is 14 residues long. The V end was cut by 6 bases, the J end by 3 bases, with 15 bases between. The germline V gene has CDR1 SGDLS and CDR2 YYNGEE. This record comes from a study of blood T cells in healthy people across ages. Regarding the study as a whole: A roughly linear fall in TCR beta diversity per million T cells was seen with increasing age. Strongly correlated with naive T cell percentage was TCR beta diversity. The unknown donor CMV status may have confounded expanded clonotype changes.

Together with a sample-barcoded 5' primer, a J-beta primer mix was included in a second PCR lasting 7 to 11 cycles. MiXCR, run by TCRdb on the 5' RACE reads, gives a single entry per CDR3 protein. The sample records roughly 1.9 million distinct CDR3 sequences, approximately 39% being singletons. V is TRBV9 and J is TRBJ1-2; perhaps TRBD1 as D (5 bases). The sequencing sample was made of blood. The receptor was isolated from a human donor in good health. The CDR3 protein is CASTLGRDHYGYTF. CDR3 bases: TGTGCCAGCACTCTTGGGCGGGACCACTATGGCTACACCTTC. Drawing the rest from reference TRBV9 and TRBJ1-2, the complete variable domain is DSGVTQTPKHLITATGQRVTLRCSPRSGDLSVYWYQQSLDQGLQFLIQYYNGEERAKGNILERFSAQQFPDLHSELNLSSLELGDSALYFCASTLGRDHYGYTFGSGTRLTVV.